The next 16 T cell receptor beta chains were all read from a single sample in a study of CD8 T cells in Susac syndrome. Reverse transcription of 0.5 to 1 ug RNA was performed with random hexamers. Each CDR3 protein is one row after TCRdb ran MiXCR on the immunoSEQ multiplex PCR reads. This table holds under 150,000 distinct CDR3 sequences, 80% to 85% found once. Material for sequencing was CD8+ T cells from PBMCs. The origin of the receptors is a human donor with multiple sclerosis.

The V and J genes are TRBV28 and TRBJ2-7, with D perhaps TRBD1 (5 bases). Germline CDR1 and CDR2: MDHEN and SYDVKM. The CDR3 contains 14 residues. The V gene lost 2 bases and the J gene lost 2 bases, with 10 bases spanning the gap. CDR3 DNA sequence: TGTGCCAGCAGTTTAGAGGCAGGGCCCTACGAGCAGTACGTC. Translating gives CASSLEAGPYEQYV.

The V and J genes are TRBV19 and TRBJ2-3, with 7 bases identical to TRBD2. The length of the CDR3 is 17 residues. The V gene end was trimmed by 3 bases and the J gene end by 2 bases; junction bases not matched to a gene: 11. Germline V gene sequence: CDR1 LNHDA, CDR2 SQIVND (reference sequence). CDR3 residues: CASSMYSLAVDTDTQYF. The DNA of the CDR3 is TGTGCCAGTAGTATGTACTCCCTAGCGGTCGACACAGATACGCAGTATTTT.

In DNA, the CDR3 is TGTGCCAGTAGTCCCAGGACAGGGGGCCCTCCCGCAGGCTCCTACAATGAGCAGTTCTTC. This sequence encodes CASSPRTGGPPAGSYNEQFF. This rearrangement joins TRBV19 to TRBJ2-1; 11 bases map to TRBD1. The CDR3 consists of 20 residues. After removal of 5 bases from V and 0 bases from J, the junction contained 15 bases not matched to a gene. Germline CDR1 reads LNHDA; CDR2 reads SQIVND (reference sequence). Drawing the rest from reference TRBV19 and TRBJ2-1, the complete variable domain is DGGITQSPKYLFRKEGQNVTLSCEQNLNHDAMYWYRQDPGQGLRLIYYSQIVNDFQKGDIAEGYSVSREKKESFPLTVTSAQKNPTAFYLCASSPRTGGPPAGSYNEQFFGPGTRLTVL.

This chain links TRBV12-3 or TRBV12-4 with TRBJ2-2; 8 positions match TRBD1. This CDR3 has 14 amino acids. Unmatched junction bases numbered 5, after V lost 6 bases and J lost 5 bases. CDR3 nucleotides: TGTGCCAGCAGACCCTACAGGGGGACCGGGGAGCTGTTTTTT. Protein product: CASRPYRGTGELFF.

The chain couples TRBV7-8 to TRBJ1-3; D remains ambiguous. Trimming left V 4 bases short and J 0 bases short, with 16 bases between. The germline V gene has CDR1 SGHVS and CDR2 FQNEAQ. This CDR3 comprises 17 residues. DNA for the CDR3: TGTGCCAGCAGCTCGGCGGCGGGATATCCCTCTGGAAACACCATATATTTT. Protein product: CASSSAAGYPSGNTIYF.

This clonotype was counted between two and nine times. CDR3 protein: CASSISRLVGYTF. CDR3 DNA sequence: TGTGCCAGTAGTATATCTAGGCTCGTCGGCTACACCTTC. This sequence joins TRBV19 and TRBJ1-2; D remains ambiguous. The CDR3 contains 13 residues. Trimming pared 2 bases from V and 8 bases from J, leaving 12 bases between. Looked up from germline, CDR1 is LNHDA and CDR2 is SQIVND (reference sequence).

The chain uses TRBV24-1 and TRBJ1-1; D is unresolved. The CDR3 loop spans 12 amino acids. CDR1 is KGHDR, CDR2 SFDVKD, per germline. The V and J ends lost 2 bases and 1 base respectively, with 1 base between them. CDR3: CATSDSNTEAFF. CDR3 DNA sequence: TGTGCCACCAGTGATTCGAACACTGAAGCTTTCTTT.

The CDR3: CASRDVHGYTF. Here the CDR3 DNA reads TGTGCCAGTAGGGACGTCCATGGCTACACCTTC. The genes are TRBV19 and TRBJ1-2; D gene ambiguous. Trimming pared 6 bases from V and 6 bases from J, leaving 8 bases between. The CDR3 sequence is 11 residues long. Per germline, CDR1 LNHDA and CDR2 SQIVND (reference sequence).

This clonotype was observed a handful of times. The genes are TRBV6-5 and TRBJ1-3, with a tentative D call TRBD1 (6 bases). V lost 4 bases and J lost 3, with 13 bases in between. The CDR3 extends over 15 amino acids. Germline V gives CDR1 MNHEY, CDR2 SVGAGI. CDR3 nucleotides: TGTGCCAGCAGTTCCTGGACAGAAAGTGGAAACACCATATATTTT. Its translation: CASSSWTESGNTIYF.

The J gene is TRBJ2-5, the V gene TRBV28; D gene unclear. The length of the CDR3 is 13 residues. CDR1 and CDR2 from the germline V gene are MDHEN and SYDVKM. Trimming stripped 9 bases from V and 1 base from J, with 12 bases between. The CDR3 spells CASTETLQETQYF. The DNA of the CDR3 is TGTGCCAGTACAGAAACCCTCCAAGAGACCCAGTACTTC.

The chain uses TRBV7-9 and TRBJ1-1; unclear D gene. V lost 1 base and J lost 0, with 6 bases in between. CDR3 length: 14 amino acids. Germline CDR1 is SEHNR and CDR2 is FQNEAQ (reference sequence). For the CDR3, the DNA is TGTGCCAGCAGCTTAGTCAGACTGAACACTGAAGCTTTCTTT. It encodes CASSLVRLNTEAFF.

The V and J genes are TRBV5-4 and TRBJ2-3; the D gene could be TRBD1 or TRBD2 (5 bases each). Trimming removed 5 bases from V and 4 bases from J, with 11 bases in between. The CDR3 consists of 13 residues. Germline V gene data show CDR1 as SGHNT and CDR2 as YYREEE (reference sequence). The CDR3 nucleotides read TGTGCCAGCAGTTATGGGACCGCAGATACGCAGTATTTT. Translation gives CASSYGTADTQYF.

This chain connects TRBV20-1 to TRBJ2-1, with D tentatively TRBD2 (6 bases). V lost 5 bases and J lost 7, with 21 bases in between. Germline loops: CDR1 DFQATT, CDR2 SNEGSKA (reference sequence). CDR3 length equals 15 residues. Written as DNA, the CDR3 is TGCAGTGCTTCCTACCTAGCCGGAGGAGGGAATGAGCAGTTCTTC. Its translation is CSASYLAGGGNEQFF.

The genes are TRBV27 and TRBJ2-7; D is perhaps TRBD1 or TRBD2 (5 bases each). The V end was cut by 10 bases, the J end by 2 bases, with 21 bases between. The CDR3 has 15 residues. Germline CDR1 and CDR2: MNHEY and SMNVEV (reference sequence). In DNA form, the CDR3 reads TGTGCCACCGCCCCGGGGACCTCAGTTCCCTACGAGCAGTACTTC. Encoded protein: CATAPGTSVPYEQYF.

The V and J genes are TRBV4-1 and TRBJ1-2; D is uncertain. The CDR3 totals 16 residues. Trimming shortened V by 0 bases and J by 5 bases, and 16 bases separated the two germline ends. Germline-derived CDR1 and CDR2 are MGHRA and YSYEKL. CDR3 amino acids: CASSQESPGVSYGYTF. In nucleotides, the CDR3 is TGCGCCAGCAGCCAAGAATCGCCTGGGGTTTCGTATGGCTACACCTTC.

V gene TRBV30 combines with J gene TRBJ2-1; D may correspond to TRBD1 or TRBD2 (5 bases each). This CDR3 contains 14 residues. V lost 5 bases to trimming and J lost 5 bases, with 16 bases between them. Germline values: CDR1 GTSNPN, CDR2 SVGIG (reference sequence). CDR3 nucleotides: TGTGCCTGGGGGGCGGGTTCCCGTCACAATGAGCAGTTCTTC. As protein: CAWGAGSRHNEQFF. The full variable domain, completed using reference TRBV30 and TRBJ2-1, is SQTIHQWPATLVQPVGSPLSLECTVEGTSNPNLYWYRQAAGRGLQLLFYSVGIGQISSEVPQNLSASRPQDRQFILSSKKLLLSDSGFYLCAWGAGSRHNEQFFGPGTRLTVL.